The clone carrying this TCR beta chain was counted only a few times. Germline CDR1 ENHRY, CDR2 SYGVKD. The CDR3 consists of 16 residues. The V segment lost 1 base and the J segment 5 bases; nucleotides outside the gene matches: 7. TCRdb reanalysed the RT-PCR reads using MiXCR and keeps one entry per CDR3 protein. The sample shows more than 550,000 distinct CDR3 sequences, more than 13% of them seen only once. The TCR was taken from a female donor in good health, serving as a healthy control. Sequencing was performed on memory CD4+ T cells from blood. The V gene is TRBV10-3, the J gene TRBJ2-1, with 8 bases matching TRBD1. The CDR3 DNA reads TGTGCCATCAGTGAGTATATCGGACAGGGCGACAATGAGCAGTTCTTC. Translating it yields CAISEYIGQGDNEQFF.